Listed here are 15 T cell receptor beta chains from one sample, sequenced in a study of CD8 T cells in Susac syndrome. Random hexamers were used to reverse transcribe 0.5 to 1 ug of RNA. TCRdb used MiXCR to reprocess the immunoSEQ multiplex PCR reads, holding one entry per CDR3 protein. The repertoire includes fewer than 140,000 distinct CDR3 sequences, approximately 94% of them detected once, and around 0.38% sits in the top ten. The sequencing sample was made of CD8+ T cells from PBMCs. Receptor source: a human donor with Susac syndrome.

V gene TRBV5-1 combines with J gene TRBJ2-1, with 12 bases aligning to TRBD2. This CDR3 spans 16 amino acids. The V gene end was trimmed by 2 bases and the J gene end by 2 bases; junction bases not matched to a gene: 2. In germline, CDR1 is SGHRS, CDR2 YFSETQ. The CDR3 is CASSLRTSGTYNEQFF. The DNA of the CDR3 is TGCGCCAGCAGCTTAAGGACTAGCGGGACCTACAATGAGCAGTTCTTC.

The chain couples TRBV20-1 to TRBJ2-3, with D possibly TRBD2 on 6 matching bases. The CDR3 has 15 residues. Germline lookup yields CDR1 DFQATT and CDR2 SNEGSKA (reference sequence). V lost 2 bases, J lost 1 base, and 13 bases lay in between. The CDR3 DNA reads TGCAGTGCTAGACGCGCGGGGACGGGCACAGATACGCAGTATTTT. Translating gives CSARRAGTGTDTQYF.

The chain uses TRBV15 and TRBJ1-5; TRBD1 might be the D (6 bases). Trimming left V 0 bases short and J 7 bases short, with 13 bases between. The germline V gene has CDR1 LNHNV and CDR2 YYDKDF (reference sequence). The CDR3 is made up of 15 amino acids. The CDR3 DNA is TGTGCCACCAGCAGAGATTACACAGGGCGACAGCCCCAGCATTTT. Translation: CATSRDYTGRQPQHF.

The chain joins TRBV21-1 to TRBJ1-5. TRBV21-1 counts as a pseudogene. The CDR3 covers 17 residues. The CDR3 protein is CASSKRFTSGSNQPQHF. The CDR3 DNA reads TGTGCCAGCAGCAAACGGTTCACCTCTGGGAGCAATCAGCCCCAGCATTTT.

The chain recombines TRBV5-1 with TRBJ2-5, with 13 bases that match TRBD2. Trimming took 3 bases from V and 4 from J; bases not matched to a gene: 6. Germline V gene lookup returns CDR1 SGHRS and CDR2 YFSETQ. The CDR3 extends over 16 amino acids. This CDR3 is CASSWGLAGRGETQYF. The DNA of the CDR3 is TGCGCCAGCAGCTGGGGACTAGCGGGGCGGGGAGAGACCCAGTACTTC.

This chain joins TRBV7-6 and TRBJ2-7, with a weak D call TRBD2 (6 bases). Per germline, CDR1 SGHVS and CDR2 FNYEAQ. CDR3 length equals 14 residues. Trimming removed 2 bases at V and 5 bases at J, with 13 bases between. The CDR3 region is CASSLSWGTDEQYF. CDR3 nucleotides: TGTGCCAGCAGCTTATCGTGGGGGACTGACGAGCAGTACTTC.

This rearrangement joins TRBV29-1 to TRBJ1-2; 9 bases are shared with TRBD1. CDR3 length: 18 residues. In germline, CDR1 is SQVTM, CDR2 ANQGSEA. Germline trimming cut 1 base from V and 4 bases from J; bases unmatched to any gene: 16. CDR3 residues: CSVEGRGQGRGFAYGYTF. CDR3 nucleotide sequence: TGCAGCGTTGAAGGACGGGGACAGGGCCGGGGTTTCGCCTATGGCTACACCTTC.

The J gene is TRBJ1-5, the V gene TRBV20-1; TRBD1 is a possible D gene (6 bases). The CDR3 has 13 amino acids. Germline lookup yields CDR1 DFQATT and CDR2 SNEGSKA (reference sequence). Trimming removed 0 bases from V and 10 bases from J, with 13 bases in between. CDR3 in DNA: TGCAGTGCTAGAGATCCGGACAGTAATCCCCAGCATTTT. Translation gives CSARDPDSNPQHF.

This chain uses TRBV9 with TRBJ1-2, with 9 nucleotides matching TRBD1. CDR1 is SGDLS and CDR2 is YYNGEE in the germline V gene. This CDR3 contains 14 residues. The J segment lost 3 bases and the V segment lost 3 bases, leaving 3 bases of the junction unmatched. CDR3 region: CASSGDRVDYGYTF. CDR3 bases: TGTGCCAGCAGCGGGGACAGGGTCGACTATGGCTACACCTTC.

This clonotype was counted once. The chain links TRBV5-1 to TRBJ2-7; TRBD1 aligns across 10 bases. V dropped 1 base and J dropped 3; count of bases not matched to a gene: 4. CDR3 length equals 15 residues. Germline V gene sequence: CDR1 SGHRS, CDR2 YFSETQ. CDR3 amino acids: CASSLTDRGHYEQYF. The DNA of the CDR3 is TGCGCCAGCAGCTTGACCGACAGGGGGCACTACGAGCAGTACTTC.

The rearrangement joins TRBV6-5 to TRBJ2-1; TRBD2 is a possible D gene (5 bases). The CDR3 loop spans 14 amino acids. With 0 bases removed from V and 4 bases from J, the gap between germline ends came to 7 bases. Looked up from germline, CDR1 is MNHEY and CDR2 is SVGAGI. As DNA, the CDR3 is TGTGCCAGCAGTTACTCCCCGGGATACAATGAGCAGTTCTTC. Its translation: CASSYSPGYNEQFF.

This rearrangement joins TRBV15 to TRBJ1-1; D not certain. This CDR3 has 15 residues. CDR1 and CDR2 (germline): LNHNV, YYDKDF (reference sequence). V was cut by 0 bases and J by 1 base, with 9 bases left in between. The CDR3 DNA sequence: TGTGCCACCAGCAGAGACCCGGACGGGAACACTGAAGCTTTCTTT. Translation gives CATSRDPDGNTEAFF.

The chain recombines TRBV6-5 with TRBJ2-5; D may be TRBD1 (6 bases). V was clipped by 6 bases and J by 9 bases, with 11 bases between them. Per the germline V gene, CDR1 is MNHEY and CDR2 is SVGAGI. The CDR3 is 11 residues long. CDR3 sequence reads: CASRDSGSQYF. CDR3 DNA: TGTGCCAGCAGGGACAGCGGTTCCCAGTACTTC.

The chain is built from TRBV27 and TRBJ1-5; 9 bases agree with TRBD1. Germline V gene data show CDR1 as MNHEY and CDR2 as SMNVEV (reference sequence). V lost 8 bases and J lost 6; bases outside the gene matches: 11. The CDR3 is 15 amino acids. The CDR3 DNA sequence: TGTGCCAGCGGGGGAGGGACAGGGCAGGGTCAGCCCCAGCATTTT. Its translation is CASGGGTGQGQPQHF.

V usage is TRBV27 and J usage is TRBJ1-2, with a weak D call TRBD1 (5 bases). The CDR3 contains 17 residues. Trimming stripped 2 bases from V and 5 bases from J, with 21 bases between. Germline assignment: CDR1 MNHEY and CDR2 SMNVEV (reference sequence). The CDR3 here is CASSLEGGTDHGYGYTF. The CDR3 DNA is TGTGCCAGCAGTTTAGAAGGAGGGACGGATCACGGTTATGGCTACACCTTC.